This T cell receptor (beta chain) was recovered during a study of T cells in Graves' hyperthyroidism and ophthalmopathy. Study-level information: Staff took peripheral blood when the initial diagnosis was made, before any treatment began.

What was amplified from RNA transcripts were TCR beta CDR3 regions. Primed by the HTBI set, a first-round RT-PCR was run on the TCR CDR3. Using its own MiXCR run on the multiplex PCR reads, TCRdb lists one record per CDR3 protein. The sample holds about 180,000 distinct CDR3 sequences, just under 9.5% seen once. This clonotype came up a few times. The target antigen is unknown. Uncontrolled infection, other autoimmune disease, pregnancy or lactation led to exclusion. The diagnostic basis comprised clinical symptoms, serum thyroxine and TRAb, thyroid ultrasound and orbital computed tomography. This CDR3 has 18 residues. Per the germline V gene, CDR1 is SGDLS and CDR2 is YYNGEE. V gave up 4 bases and J gave up 2 bases; unmatched junction bases: 14. Whole-study results and caveats: Most expanded thyroid clonotypes above 0.001 also appeared in blood.

The chain combines TRBV9 with TRBJ1-1; TRBD1 matches 10 bases. This receptor was identified in a woman between 18 and 30 years old with Graves' hyperthyroidism that later progressed to Graves' ophthalmopathy. Source material: blood. The CDR3, as DNA: TGTGCCAGCAGCCCCCGCCACCCCGGGACAGGGGATAACACTGAAGCTTTCTTT. This gives the protein CASSPRHPGTGDNTEAFF. Full variable domain (outside the CDR3, taken from reference TRBV9 and TRBJ1-1): DSGVTQTPKHLITATGQRVTLRCSPRSGDLSVYWYQQSLDQGLQFLIQYYNGEERAKGNILERFSAQQFPDLHSELNLSSLELGDSALYFCASSPRHPGTGDNTEAFFGQGTRLTVV.